This T cell receptor (beta chain) appears in the sequencing data of a study of T cell repertoires in cytomegalovirus infection (dated by TCRdb to the late 2010s). About the study as a whole: Peptide stimulations targeted recently identified HLA-C-restricted CMV epitopes, whose presentation resists viral immunomodulation, together with well-studied HLA-B-restricted epitopes. Donor HLA type was relevant to the analysis, because carriage of CMV infection together with the matching HLA type was indicated by public TCR beta signatures.

The study at large found these results: Carriers of CMV infection plus the relevant HLA type were discriminated by the cumulative frequency of public TCR beta family members in the study cohort and in an independent roughly 350-donor cohort. The ex vivo response was dominated by HLA-C-restricted CMV-specific TCR beta clonotypes, which also provided the single most frequent clonotype in two of eight donors.

TCRdb records Illumina HiSeq 1500 as the sequencer. TCRdb passed the public sequencing reads through fastp at Q25 and MiXCR, retaining productive beta sequences. Duplicate CDR3 protein sequences are folded into a single record with the most common DNA and genes. This sample gives 200,000 to 250,000 distinct CDR3 sequences in total; roughly 34% of them show up just once. Approximately 59% of the sample goes to the ten largest clones. The sample's treatment or condition label is to be understood as: in vitro stimulation with specific CMV peptide epitopes to enrich CMV-specific T cells. Concerning this clonotype itself: No antigen is known for it. Base qualities are missing; no much larger clone stands one base away.

Inclusive of the bounding cysteine and phenylalanine, the CDR3 is 13 residues long. Left in the record is the CDR3 DNA by itself, 39 bases read in frame from the first base. The germline V end is reduced by 8 bases and the J end by 4 bases; junction bases left unmatched: 3. Per the germline V gene (reference sequence), LNHDA is the CDR1 and SQIVND is the CDR2. The sequence is built from TRBV19 and TRBJ1-4; 8 central bases correspond to TRBD1. This receptor was obtained from a human donor in good health (CMV status not recorded). Some clones in this sample may be carry-over from other donors' samples. The specimen was CD8+ T cells from cultured PBMCs, collected from culture after CMV antigen stimulation. The CDR3 loop reads CASGTGFNEKLFF. Here is the DNA: TGTGCCAGTGGGACAGGATTTAATGAAAAACTGTTTTTT.